One and the same sample provided the 17 T cell receptor beta chains below, sequenced in a study of blood T cell repertoires in COVID-19 (dated by TCRdb to the early 2020s). Receptor libraries were prepared by the immunoSEQ multiplex PCR assay. What TCRdb holds here is the immuneACCESS table cut down to in-frame rearrangements. Part of the clones is not present; checked against another copy, under half of the missing clones reflect an unresolved V gene, and the others are unexplained. In this sample the table shows 130,000 or so clones, roughly 88% of which occur a single time. The ten largest clones take up 10% of the sample. The sequenced sample consisted of peripheral blood. The receptors originated from a man in his fifties or sixties with acute or convalescent COVID-19.

Of note for this clone: One end of the junction does not line up with germline, which may come from a read error. This chain joins TRBV5-1 and TRBJ1-2, with 8 nucleotides matching TRBD1. This CDR3 has 15 amino acids. CDR1 is SGHRS, CDR2 YFSETQ, per germline. As DNA, the CDR3 is TGCGCCAGCAGCACCGGGACAGGTTCTTTGGTGAGGGGGAGCTTC. Its protein product is CASSTGTGSLVRGSF.

The CDR3 DNA reads as TGCGCCAGCAGCTTGAGAGGGGGAGAGCAGTACTTC. The encoded protein is CASSLRGGEQYF. This chain links TRBV5-1 with TRBJ2-7, with D maybe TRBD1 (6 bases). CDR1 and CDR2 from the germline V gene are SGHRS and YFSETQ. This CDR3 is 12 amino acids long. Trimming stripped 1 base from V and 7 bases from J, with 9 bases between.

The genes are TRBV11-3 and TRBJ2-3; 7 bases fit TRBD1. The junction had 3 bases not matched to a gene; V was cut back by 3 bases and J by 3 bases. The CDR3 covers 14 residues. CDR1 is SGHNT, CDR2 YENEEA, per germline. CDR3 region: CASSLGRGTDTQYF. The CDR3 DNA sequence: TGTGCCAGCAGCTTGGGCAGGGGGACAGATACGCAGTATTTT.

This chain connects TRBV9 to TRBJ1-5; D gene ambiguous. CDR1 and CDR2 (germline): SGDLS, YYNGEE. The V gene lost 2 bases and the J gene lost 4 bases, with 13 bases spanning the gap. The CDR3 is 15 residues long. DNA for the CDR3: TGTGCCAGCAGCGTGTCAAATACCCTAAATCAGCCCCAGCATTTT. It specifies CASSVSNTLNQPQHF.

This chain connects TRBV7-9 to TRBJ2-7, with D perhaps TRBD2 (5 bases). V was trimmed by 1 base and J by 3 bases, leaving 10 bases between them. The CDR3 extends over 14 amino acids. Germline V lookup: CDR1 SEHNR, CDR2 FQNEAQ (reference sequence). The CDR3 DNA follows: TGTGCCAGCAGCTTAGGGACTGCCGACTACGAGCAGTACTTC. Translation gives CASSLGTADYEQYF.

This chain links TRBV7-9 with TRBJ1-1; tentative D call: TRBD1 (5 bases). V dropped 1 base and J dropped 6 bases, with 6 bases sitting between them. CDR1 and CDR2 (germline): SEHNR, FQNEAQ (reference sequence). The CDR3 consists of 12 residues. The CDR3 DNA reads TGTGCCAGCAGCTTAGAAGGGGCTGAAGCTTTCTTT. Translation: CASSLEGAEAFF.

This chain uses TRBV3-1 (or the pseudogene TRBV3-2) with TRBJ2-2; the D gene is possibly TRBD2 (6 bases). Trimming stripped 6 bases from V and 4 bases from J, with 12 bases between. This CDR3 has 14 residues. The germline CDR1 and CDR2 sequences are LGHDT and YNNKEL (reference sequence). Here the CDR3 reads CASRPSGVTGELFF. CDR3 nucleotides: TGTGCCAGCAGACCCTCGGGGGTCACCGGGGAGCTGTTTTTT.

V usage is TRBV5-1 and J usage is TRBJ2-2; TRBD1 is a possible D gene (6 bases). V lost 4 bases, J lost 6 bases, and 10 bases lay in between. Germline V gives CDR1 SGHRS, CDR2 YFSETQ. The CDR3 runs 13 residues. CDR3 sequence (DNA): TGCGCCAGCAGCCTAGGACAGCCCGGGGAGCTGTTTTTT. This sequence encodes CASSLGQPGELFF.

This chain joins TRBV9 and TRBJ1-1; no clear D. CDR3 length: 14 residues. With 4 bases removed from V and 1 base from J, the gap between germline ends came to 11 bases. Germline loops: CDR1 SGDLS, CDR2 YYNGEE. In DNA form, the CDR3 reads TGTGCCAGCAGCCCCCGGGGTCAGAACACTGAAGCTTTCTTT. Translation gives CASSPRGQNTEAFF.

The chain carries TRBV5-1 and TRBJ2-7; 7 bases align to TRBD1. There are 12 residues in the CDR3. Trimming cost V 3 bases and J 3 bases; bases outside gene matches: 0. Germline V gene sequence: CDR1 SGHRS, CDR2 YFSETQ. CDR3 sequence: CASSWTGYEQYF. The CDR3 nucleotides are TGCGCCAGCAGCTGGACAGGCTACGAGCAGTACTTC.

The chain carries TRBV5-1 and TRBJ2-5; D possibly corresponds to TRBD1 (6 bases). CDR3 length: 14 amino acids. Germline V gene data show CDR1 as SGHRS and CDR2 as YFSETQ. V dropped 6 bases and J dropped 2 bases, with 14 bases sitting between them. DNA of the CDR3: TGCGCCAGCAACCGGGACATTGTGCAAGAGACCCAGTACTTC. This sequence encodes CASNRDIVQETQYF. The variable domain in full, with the rest retrieved from reference TRBV5-1 and TRBJ2-5, is KAGVTQTPRYLIKTRGQQVTLSCSPISGHRSVSWYQQTPGQGLQFLFEYFSETQRNKGNFPGRFSGRQFSNSRSEMNVSTLELGDSALYLCASNRDIVQETQYFGPGTRLLVL.

This clone is a singleton in its sample. This chain joins TRBV5-4 and TRBJ1-3; 10 bases fit TRBD1. This CDR3 region has 15 residues. The V segment lost 4 bases and the J segment 4 bases; nucleotides outside the gene matches: 5. Germline V gives CDR1 SGHNT, CDR2 YYREEE (reference sequence). CDR3 region: CASSRQGASGNTIYF. DNA of the CDR3: TGTGCCAGCAGCAGACAGGGGGCGTCGGGAAACACCATATATTTT.

This rearrangement joins TRBV2 to TRBJ2-1; 10 nucleotides match TRBD1. This CDR3 comprises 14 residues. After removal of 10 bases from V and 1 base from J, the junction contained 4 bases not matched to a gene. Germline V gene lookup returns CDR1 SNHLY and CDR2 FYNNEI. CDR3 amino acids: CAIRDRGSYNEQFF. As DNA, the CDR3 is TGTGCCATCCGGGACAGGGGATCCTACAATGAGCAGTTCTTC. The whole variable domain, filled in from reference TRBV2 and TRBJ2-1, reads EPEVTQTPSHQVTQMGQEVILRCVPISNHLYFYWYRQILGQKVEFLVSFYNNEISEKSEIFDDQFSVERPDGSNFTLKIRSTKLEDSAMYFCAIRDRGSYNEQFFGPGTRLTVL.

The chain uses TRBV5-4 and TRBJ2-7, with D maybe TRBD1 (5 bases). Germline V gene sequence: CDR1 SGHNT, CDR2 YYREEE (reference sequence). V was pared by 1 base and J by 2 bases, with 7 bases between. The CDR3 totals 13 residues. The CDR3, as DNA: TGTGCCAGCAGCTTGCAGGGCCCCTACGAGCAGTACTTC. Its protein product is CASSLQGPYEQYF.

J is TRBJ2-7 and V is TRBV2; 7 bases align to TRBD1. The CDR3 has 14 residues. The J segment lost 4 bases and the V segment lost 8 bases, leaving 11 bases of the junction unmatched. Germline V gives CDR1 SNHLY, CDR2 FYNNEI. The CDR3 is CASVLRDSLYEQYF. In DNA, the CDR3 is TGTGCCAGCGTACTCCGGGACAGTCTATACGAGCAGTACTTC.

The chain links TRBV28 to TRBJ2-7, with TRBD2 as a possible D gene (6 bases). V lost 6 bases and J lost 4, with 16 bases in between. The germline V gene has CDR1 MDHEN and CDR2 SYDVKM. The CDR3 has 14 amino acids. In nucleotides, the CDR3 is TGTGCCAGCAGGAGGTTAGCAGGGAGGTACGAGCAGTACTTC. The encoded protein is CASRRLAGRYEQYF.

The rearrangement links TRBV7-8 to TRBJ1-2; D unresolved. The length of the CDR3 is 12 residues. Germline V gene sequence: CDR1 SGHVS, CDR2 FQNEAQ. Trimming pared 1 base from V and 6 bases from J, leaving 6 bases between. The CDR3 loop reads CASSLGVDGYTF. Written as DNA, the CDR3 is TGTGCCAGCAGCTTAGGAGTGGATGGCTACACCTTC.